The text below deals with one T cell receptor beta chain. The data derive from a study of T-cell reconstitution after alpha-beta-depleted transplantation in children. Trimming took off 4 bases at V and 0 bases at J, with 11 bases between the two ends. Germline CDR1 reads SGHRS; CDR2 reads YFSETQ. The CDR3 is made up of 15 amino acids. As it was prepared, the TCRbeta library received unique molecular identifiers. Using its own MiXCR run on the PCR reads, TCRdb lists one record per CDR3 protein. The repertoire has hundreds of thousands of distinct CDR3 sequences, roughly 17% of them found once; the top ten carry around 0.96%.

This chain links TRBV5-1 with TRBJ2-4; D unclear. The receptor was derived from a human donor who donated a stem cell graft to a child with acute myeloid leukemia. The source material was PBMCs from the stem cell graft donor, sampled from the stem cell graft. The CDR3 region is CASSPSAVAKNIQYF. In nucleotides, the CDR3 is TGCGCCAGCAGCCCGTCTGCGGTAGCCAAAAACATTCAGTACTTC.